Sequencing of this T cell receptor beta chain was carried out in a study of blood T cells in healthy people across ages. A second PCR of about 7 to 12 cycles used a sample-barcoded 5' primer and a J-beta primer mix. In TCRdb, the 5' RACE reads were re-called with MiXCR into one record per CDR3 protein. Among about 540,000 distinct CDR3 sequences listed, less than 25% were seen once. At least 6 million PBMCs were isolated per sample. Germline CDR1 MDHEN, CDR2 SYDVKM. The V and J ends lost 2 bases and 3 bases, in that order; junction bases with no gene match: 5. The CDR3 consists of 15 residues. This same sample was also taken into another study, of T cells of mothers and their children. This second study says: Samples were obtained from three healthy Caucasian mothers and their six children. Evidence of persistent microchimeric T cell clones was absent.

This sequence originates from a boy between 10 and 17 years old in good health. Sequenced sample: blood. This rearrangement joins TRBV28 to TRBJ2-3, with TRBD2 identical over 7 bases. The CDR3, as DNA: TGTGCCAGCAGTTTACCCCTAGCGGCGACAGATACGCAGTATTTT. This encodes CASSLPLAATDTQYF.